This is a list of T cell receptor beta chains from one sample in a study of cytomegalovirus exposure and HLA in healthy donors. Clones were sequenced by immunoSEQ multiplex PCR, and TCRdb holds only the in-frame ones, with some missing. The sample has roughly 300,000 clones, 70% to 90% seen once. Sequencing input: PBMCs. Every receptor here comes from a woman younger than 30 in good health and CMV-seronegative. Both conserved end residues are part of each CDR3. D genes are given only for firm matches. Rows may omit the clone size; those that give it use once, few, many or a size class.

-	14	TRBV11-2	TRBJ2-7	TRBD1	TGTGCCAGCAGCTTAGTGGGGACAGTCTACGAGCAGTACTTC	CASSLVGTVYEQYF
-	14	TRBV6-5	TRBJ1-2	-	TGTGCCAGCAGTTACTCTAGCGGGGTCTATGGCTACACCTTC	CASSYSSGVYGYTF
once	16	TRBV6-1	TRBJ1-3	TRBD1	TGTGCCAGCAGTGAAGCGGTACAGGGGTTGGGAAACACCATATATTTT	CASSEAVQGLGNTIYF
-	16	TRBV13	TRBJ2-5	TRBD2	TGTGCCAGCAGCTCAACTAGCGGGAGGTATGGCGAGACCCAGTACTTC	CASSSTSGRYGETQYF
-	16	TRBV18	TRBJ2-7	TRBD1	TGTGCCAGCTCACCATCTCAGGGACAGGGGGGCTACGAGCAGTACTTC	CASSPSQGQGGYEQYF
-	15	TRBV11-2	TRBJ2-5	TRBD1	TGTGCCAGCAGCTTAGTCAGGGGGACCCAAGAGACCCAGTACTTC	CASSLVRGTQETQYF
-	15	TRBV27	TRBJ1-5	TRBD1	TGTGCCAGCAGTTCATCAGGGGGCGCCCGGCAGCCCCAGCATTTT	CASSSSGGARQPQHF
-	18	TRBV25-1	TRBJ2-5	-	TGTGCCAGCAGTGCATTTGGGACGTCAGGGGACAACCAAGAGACCCAGTACTTC	CASSAFGTSGDNQETQYF
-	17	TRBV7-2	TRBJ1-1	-	TGTGCCAGCAGCCCCTTCCGGTTGGGGTGGGGGGACACTGAAGCTTTCTTT	CASSPFRLGWGDTEAFF
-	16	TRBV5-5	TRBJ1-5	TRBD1	TGTGCCAGCAGCTTAACAGGGGGCTATAGCAATCAGCCCCAGCATTTT	CASSLTGGYSNQPQHF
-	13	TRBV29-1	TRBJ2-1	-	TGCAGCGTTGAAGAGGAGGGTAGCAATGAGCAGTTCTTC	CSVEEEGSNEQFF
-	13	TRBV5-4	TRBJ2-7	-	TGTGCCAGTAAAAGACAGGAGTCCTACGAGCAGTACTTC	CASKRQESYEQYF
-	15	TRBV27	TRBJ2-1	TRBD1	TGTGCCAGCACCCCGGACAGGACGGCCCTGCCCGAGCAGTTCTTC	CASTPDRTALPEQFF
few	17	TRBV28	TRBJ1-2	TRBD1	TGTGCCAGCAGTCCTGCAGCCACTTGGGACAGGGACTATGGCTACACCTTC	CASSPAATWDRDYGYTF
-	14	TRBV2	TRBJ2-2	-	TGTGCCAGCAGTGACAGGGGCGCCGGTCCGGGGCTGTTTTTT	CASSDRGAGPGLFF
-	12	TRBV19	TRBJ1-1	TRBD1	TGTGCCAGTTGGACAGGGAACACTGAAGCTTTCTTT	CASWTGNTEAFF
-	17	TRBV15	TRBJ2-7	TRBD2	TGTGCCACCAGCAGAGACCTGGGACTAGCGGGTTTCTACGAGCAGTACTTC	CATSRDLGLAGFYEQYF
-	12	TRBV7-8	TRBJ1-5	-	TGTGCCAGCAGCCCCGCAGTTCAGCCCCAGCATTTT	CASSPAVQPQHF
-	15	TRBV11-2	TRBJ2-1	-	TGTGCCAGCAGCCAGGAGGGCCGGGGTCACAATGAGCAGTTCTTC	CASSQEGRGHNEQFF
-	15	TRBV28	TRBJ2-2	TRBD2	TGTGCCAGCGCCCCTAGCGGGAGCGGTTCCGGGGAGCTGTTTTTT	CASAPSGSGSGELFF
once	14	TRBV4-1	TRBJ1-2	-	TGCGCCAGCAGCCCGCCTGGGGAGACCCGGGGCTACACCTTC	CASSPPGETRGYTF
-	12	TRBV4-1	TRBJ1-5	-	TGCGCCAGCAGCCAAGGGCATCAGCCCCAGCATTTT	CASSQGHQPQHF
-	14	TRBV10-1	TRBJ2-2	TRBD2	TGCGCCAGTGCTAGCGGGAGCGGCCCCGGGGAGCTGTTTTTT	CASASGSGPGELFF
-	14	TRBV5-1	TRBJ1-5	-	TGCGCCAGCAGCTTGGGGACACTTAATCAGCCCCAGCATTTT	CASSLGTLNQPQHF
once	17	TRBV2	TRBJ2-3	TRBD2	TGTGCCAGCAGAGCCCTCCAAGCGGGAGTTCTTCCAGATACGCAGTATTTT	CASRALQAGVLPDTQYF
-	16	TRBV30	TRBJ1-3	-	TGTGCCTGGAGCTTCAGGGTCTCCAACTCTGGAAACACCATATATTTT	CAWSFRVSNSGNTIYF
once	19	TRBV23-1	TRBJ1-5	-	TGCGCCAGCAGTCAATCGCCTCTTTACGGGAACAATAGCAATCAGCCCCAGCATTTT	CASSQSPLYGNNSNQPQHF
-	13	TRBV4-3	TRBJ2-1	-	TGCGCCAGCAGCCAGGACTATGGGGTGGCGCAGTTCTTC	CASSQDYGVAQFF
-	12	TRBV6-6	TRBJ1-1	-	TGTGCCAGTGGGCCAGCGGGTTCGTTGGCTTTCTTT	CASGPAGSLAFF
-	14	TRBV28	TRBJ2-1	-	TGTGCCAGCAGGCCCCAGGGCGGAGCCAATGAGCAGTTCTTC	CASRPQGGANEQFF
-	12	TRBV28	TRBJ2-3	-	TGTGCCAGCAGTCGCGACACAGATACGCAGTATTTT	CASSRDTDTQYF
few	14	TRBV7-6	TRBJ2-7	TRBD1	TGTGCCAGCAGCCCTCGGACAGGCTCCTACGAGCAGTACTTC	CASSPRTGSYEQYF
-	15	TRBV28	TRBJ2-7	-	TGTGCCAGCAGTAAAAACAGGGGCGGGGGGATAGAGCAGTACTTC	CASSKNRGGGIEQYF
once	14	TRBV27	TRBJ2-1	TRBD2	TGTGCCAGCAGTGTGAGCGGGAGGGGAAATGAGCAGTTCTTC	CASSVSGRGNEQFF